Shown below are 20 T cell receptor beta chains from a single sample sequenced in a study of tissue T cells after allogeneic stem cell transplantation. The method was immunoSEQ multiplex PCR; TCRdb's version includes in-frame clones alone and lacks a portion of them. The sample has around 7,500 clones, 35% to 60% seen once; the top ten hold 8.4%. Time point given: mouse harvest day 7 after allogeneic transplant. Mouse grafts combined 10^7 T-cell-depleted bone marrow cells with 10^6 splenic CD5+ T cells. The source material was gut tissue. Every receptor here comes from a female BALB/c mouse given C57BL/6 T cells with graft-versus-host disease after an allogeneic hematopoietic cell transplant.

Comments on this clone: These gene names are mouse names. Read sequence stops 1 residue before the CDR3 end, and the germline J gene provides the missing end. This chain uses TRBV13-2 with TRBJ1-4; D gene uncertain. The CDR3 contains 13 residues. Germline assignment: CDR1 NNHNN and CDR2 SYGAGS (reference sequence). The V gene lost 5 bases and the J gene lost 0 bases, with 5 bases spanning the gap. The CDR3 protein is CASGRISNERLFF. CDR3 DNA, as far as it was read: TGTGCCAGCGGCAGAATTTCCAACGAAAGATTATTT.

Details on this clone: Gene names and germline match the mouse. CDR3 region: CASADWDYEQYF. The CDR3 bases that were read are TGTGCCAGCGCCGACTGGGACTATGAACAGTAC. The gene calls are TRBV13-2 and TRBJ2-7; 7 bases are a match to TRBD2. The read ends 1 residue shy of where the CDR3 ends; the end is completed using the germline J gene. CDR1 is NNHNN and CDR2 is SYGAGS in the germline V gene (reference sequence). The CDR3 length is 12 residues. Trimming removed 6 bases from V and 3 bases from J; junction bases left unmatched: 3.

As for this clone: Gene names refer to mouse genes. The read falls 1 residue short of the CDR3 end, and the missing part is taken from the germline J gene. The chain employs TRBV12-1 and TRBJ1-6; D is possibly TRBD1 (6 bases). TRBJ1-6 has ORF status, its function being uncertain. This CDR3 region has 14 residues. V was pared by 2 bases and J by 4 bases, with 8 bases between. Germline values: CDR1 SGHSN, CDR2 HYEKVE. The CDR3 spells CASSPGHYNSPLYF. The CDR3 bases that were read are TGTGCCAGCTCTCCGGGACATTATAATTCGCCCCTCTAC.

As concerns this clone: Gene labels here are mouse ones. CDR3 DNA (partial): TGTGCCAGCGGTGGGTGGGGGGGCCAAGACACCCAGTAC. Translation gives CASGGWGGQDTQY. The full CDR3 protein is CASGGWGGQDTQYF. This chain links TRBV13-2 with TRBJ2-5, with 8 bases fitting TRBD2. The read stops 1 residue short of the end of the CDR3; the missing end is completed from the germline J gene. Trimming at V came to 3 bases and at J to 2 bases, leaving 2 bases not matched to a gene. Looked up from germline, CDR1 is NNHNN and CDR2 is SYGAGS (reference sequence). CDR3 size: 14 residues.

This clone was observed a handful of times. The gene names given are mouse names. The CDR3 end is not reached by the read, which stops 1 residue before it; the germline J gene fills it in. This chain links TRBV12-1 with TRBJ2-7, with 13 positions matching TRBD2. Germline values: CDR1 SGHSN, CDR2 HYEKVE. CDR3 length: 14 residues. V trimming: 2 bases; J trimming: 7 bases; junction bases outside the gene matches: 4. The DNA read from the CDR3 is TGTGCCAGCTCTCACCGGGACTGGGGGGGAGAACAGTAC. This encodes CASSHRDWGGEQY. The whole CDR3 region reads CASSHRDWGGEQYF.

As concerns this clone: Each gene name is a mouse one. The read gets to within 1 residue of the CDR3 end, and the germline J gene fills in the rest. V gene TRBV29 combines with J gene TRBJ2-1; 12 bases match TRBD2. The junction had 4 bases not matched to a gene; V was cut back by 6 bases and J by 1 base. This CDR3 is built from 16 residues. Germline V lookup: CDR1 MSHET, CDR2 SYDVDS. The CDR3: CASSRDWGANYAEQFF. The part of the CDR3 DNA that was read is TGTGCTAGCAGCAGGGACTGGGGGGCCAACTATGCTGAGCAGTTC.

This clone is classed as medium-sized. The genes are named according to mouse. From the germline J gene comes the end of the CDR3, since the read stops 1 residue before it. V is TRBV16 and J is TRBJ1-2; perhaps TRBD1 as D (5 bases). CDR1 is SGHSA and CDR2 is FRNQAP in the germline V gene. This CDR3 has 14 residues. V lost 4 bases, J lost 0 bases, and 9 bases lay in between. CDR3 sequence: CASSSGPPNSDYTF. The CDR3 bases that were read are TGTGCAAGCAGCTCGGGACCACCAAACTCCGACTACACC.

Points on this clone: Each gene name is a mouse one. The read stops 1 residue short of the end of the CDR3; the missing end is completed from the germline J gene. The chain recombines TRBV23 with TRBJ2-5; TRBD1, as called in the table, went unchecked against the DNA. The CDR3 spans 13 residues. Germline CDR1 is KGHTA and CDR2 is FQNQQP. The chain's CDR3 is CSSSHRQEDTQYF. The DNA read from the CDR3 is TGCTCCAGCAGTCATCGACAGGAAGACACCCAGTAC.

As concerns this clone: Gene names follow the mouse nomenclature. The DNA read from the CDR3 is TGTGCCTGGGGGGGGGACTGGAGTAGTGCAGAAACGCTGTAT. Encoded protein: CAWGGDWSSAETLY. The full CDR3 sequence reads CAWGGDWSSAETLYF. The chain carries TRBV31 and TRBJ2-3, with 8 nucleotides matching TRBD2. The read terminates 1 residue ahead of where the CDR3 ends, so the germline J gene completes it. The CDR3 runs 15 residues. CDR1 is GKSSPN, CDR2 SITVG, per germline. The trim removed 5 bases at V and 0 bases at J, leaving 7 bases unmatched.

For this clone: Any gene name here is a mouse gene name. The read ends 1 residue before the CDR3 terminus; that terminus is restored from the germline J gene. The rearrangement joins TRBV16 to TRBJ1-4; a possible D gene is TRBD1 (5 bases). Trimming stripped 2 bases from V and 3 bases from J, with 7 bases between. The germline gives CDR1 SGHSA, CDR2 FRNQAP. The CDR3 sequence is 14 residues long. The CDR3: CASSLRTTNERLFF. CDR3 bases read: TGTGCAAGCAGCTTAAGGACAACCAACGAAAGATTATTT.

This clone was found a few times. Mouse gene names and germline throughout. The read stops 1 residue short of the end of the CDR3; the missing end is completed from the germline J gene. The chain employs TRBV24 and TRBJ2-4; the D call may be TRBD1 or TRBD2 (5 bases each). The CDR3 totals 14 residues. From germline, CDR1 is KGHTA and CDR2 FRNEEI. V was trimmed by 5 bases and J by 2 bases, leaving 11 bases between them. The CDR3 loop is CASSFGTHQNTLYF. The DNA read from the CDR3 is TGTGCCAGCAGTTTCGGGACCCATCAAAACACCTTGTAC.

Remarks on this clone: Genes and germline are mouse. With the read ending 1 residue before the CDR3 end, the germline J gene is used to fill in that end. The rearrangement joins TRBV23 to TRBJ1-1; the table names TRBD1, a call not compared with the DNA. Per germline, CDR1 KGHTA and CDR2 FQNQQP. This CDR3 is built from 13 residues. CDR3 DNA, as far as it was read: TGCTCCAGCAGTCTGCAGGGAGGCACAGAAGTCTTC. Protein: CSSSLQGGTEVF. The entire CDR3 is CSSSLQGGTEVFF.

This clone was seen once. The genes and germline here are from mouse. The read ends 1 residue shy of where the CDR3 ends; the end is completed using the germline J gene. The chain uses TRBV14 and TRBJ1-6; 8 bases line up with TRBD1. TRBJ1-6 is known as an ORF, though its function is uncertain. The CDR3 extends over 15 amino acids. Trimming cost V 3 bases and J 2 bases; bases outside gene matches: 1. CDR1 and CDR2 from the germline V gene are SGHDT and FRDEAV. Partial CDR3 DNA: TGTGCCAGCAGTTCGGACAGGGCCTATAATTCGCCCCTCTAC. Translated: CASSSDRAYNSPLY. The whole CDR3 protein is CASSSDRAYNSPLYF.

For this clone: Gene labels here are mouse ones. With the read ending 1 residue before the CDR3 end, the germline J gene is used to fill in that end. The V gene is TRBV26, the J gene TRBJ2-1; 9 positions agree with TRBD1. Germline-derived CDR1 and CDR2 are KGHPV and FQNQEV (reference sequence). V shed 1 base and J 5 bases; nucleotides not matched to a gene: 3. The CDR3 is 15 residues long. The DNA read from the CDR3 is TGTGCCAGCAGTCTGTTGGGGACAGGGAATGCTGAGCAGTTC. Protein: CASSLLGTGNAEQF. The full CDR3 sequence reads CASSLLGTGNAEQFF.

This clone was counted between two and nine times. The listed genes are named as in mouse. The read ends 1 residue early relative to the CDR3; the germline J gene fills the gap. This chain joins TRBV3 and TRBJ2-7, with 10 bases lining up with TRBD2. The CDR3 is made up of 15 amino acids. Germline CDR1 is SNHLY and CDR2 is FYNGKV (reference sequence). The trim removed 2 bases at V and 1 base at J, leaving 2 bases unmatched. The sequenced CDR3 bases are TGTGCCAGCAGCTTATCTGGGGGGGCGTCCTATGAACAGTAC. This encodes CASSLSGGASYEQY. The full CDR3 protein is CASSLSGGASYEQYF.

This clone was detected a few times. Each gene name is a mouse one. The read is 1 residue too short to cover the CDR3 end, so that end is filled in from the germline J gene. The same CDR3 also results from other DNA sequences found in this sample. V usage is TRBV19 and J usage is TRBJ2-5, with D perhaps matching TRBD1 (7 bases). CDR3 length: 16 residues. Germline V gene lookup returns CDR1 FNHDT and CDR2 SITEND (reference sequence). Trimming pared 1 base from V and 3 bases from J, leaving 15 bases between. Incomplete CDR3 DNA: TGTGCCAGCAGTATAAGAGGGGGCGGGCGGCAAGACACCCAGTAC. As protein: CASSIRGGGRQDTQY. The whole CDR3 protein reads CASSIRGGGRQDTQYF.

This clone is termed medium-sized. Gene and germline names: mouse. Read coverage stops 1 residue before the CDR3 terminus; the germline J gene supplies the remainder. The V gene is TRBV26, the J gene TRBJ2-7; 13 bases are a match to TRBD2. The germline gives CDR1 KGHPV, CDR2 FQNQEV (reference sequence). CDR3 length: 15 amino acids. The ends lost 6 bases at V and 3 bases at J; junction bases unmatched: 5. The sequenced part of the CDR3 DNA is TGTGCCAGCAGGCCCGGGACTGGGGGGGTCTATGAACAGTAC. Protein product: CASRPGTGGVYEQY. The entire CDR3 reads CASRPGTGGVYEQYF.

Concerning this clone itself: Gene names are mouse gene names. Sequencing ends 1 residue short of the CDR3 end; the germline J gene provides the rest. The chain recombines TRBV3 with TRBJ1-4, with D perhaps TRBD1 (6 bases). The CDR3 is 14 amino acids. Looked up from germline, CDR1 is SNHLY and CDR2 is FYNGKV (reference sequence). The V end lost 5 bases, the J end lost 3 bases, and 10 bases lay between the germline ends. The sequenced CDR3 bases are TGTGCCAGCAGCCCCGGGACAACCAACGAAAGATTATTT. Translating it yields CASSPGTTNERLF. The whole CDR3 protein reads CASSPGTTNERLFF.

On this clone itself: Mouse gene names and germline throughout. The observed sequence ends 1 residue before the CDR3 terminus, with the missing tail filled in from the germline J gene. The identical CDR3 is also encoded by other nucleotide sequences in the sample. The chain has TRBV26 and TRBJ1-1; 7 bases align to TRBD1. The CDR3 has 13 amino acids. CDR1 is KGHPV, CDR2 FQNQEV, per germline (reference sequence). V was clipped by 6 bases and J by 3 bases; unmatched bases: 4. The CDR3 DNA, read in part, is TGTGCCAGCAGCCCGGGACAGCACACAGAAGTCTTC. It encodes CASSPGQHTEVF. Given in full, the CDR3 is CASSPGQHTEVFF.

Notes on this clone: Gene names and germline refer to mouse. The CDR3 extends 1 residue past the end of the read, so its final part is completed from the germline J gene. The chain uses TRBV26 and TRBJ2-3, with 8 bases lining up with TRBD1. Trimming at V came to 6 bases and at J to 0 bases, leaving 2 bases not matched to a gene. CDR3 length equals 14 residues. The germline gives CDR1 KGHPV, CDR2 FQNQEV (reference sequence). The CDR3 DNA, read in part, is TGTGCCAGCAGGGACAGGGCTAGTGCAGAAACGCTGTAT. Amino acid sequence: CASRDRASAETLY. The entire CDR3 protein reads CASRDRASAETLYF.